This T cell receptor beta chain was captured in a study of cytomegalovirus exposure and HLA in healthy donors. The CDR3 has 15 residues. The V gene's germline CDR1 is MNHEY and CDR2 SVGAGI. The V segment lost 0 bases and the J segment 4 bases; nucleotides outside the gene matches: 3. The PCR used 60 Vbeta and 13 Jbeta primers. Per the original methods: An analysis performed later counted 72 million or so unique TCR beta chains (approximately 10 million of them shared). The assay was immunoSEQ multiplex PCR, and TCRdb's table has in-frame clones only and misses some. V, J and clone size are those of that table, while D and trimming were read from the DNA. The sample has about 190,000 clones; over 70% are singletons.

The sample consisted of PBMCs. The TCR comes from a young woman in good health and CMV-seronegative. The chain links TRBV6-5 to TRBJ1-5, with 7 bases aligning to TRBD1. The CDR3 region has the DNA TGTGCCAGCAGTTACTCGCCGACAGGGAATCAGCCCCAGCATTTT. Its translation: CASSYSPTGNQPQHF.